The entry below describes one T cell receptor beta chain. An end of the junction does not agree with germline; a read error may underlie this. CDR3 length: 14 residues. The V gene's germline CDR1 is MNHEY and CDR2 SMNVEV (reference sequence). One entry per CDR3 protein results from TCRdb running MiXCR on the 5' RACE reads. The sample yields 35,000 to 50,000 distinct CDR3 sequences, roughly 27% seen once. This chain joins TRBV27 and TRBJ1-1; 9 nucleotides agree with TRBD1. The clonotype was recovered from a female donor with breast cancer. Sequenced sample: memory CD4+ T cells sorted from a lymph node. Specified subset: memory CD4+ T cells, CD4+CD45RO+CD25-. The CDR3 loop reads CASSDRGANTDAFF. CDR3 in DNA: TGTGCCAGCAGTGACAGGGGGGCGAACACTGACGCTTTCTTT.